Each of the 24 T cell receptor beta chains below was sequenced from the same sample in a study of blood T cell repertoires in COVID-19. Some clones are missing from TCRdb's copy, which holds only in-frame ones; the method was immunoSEQ multiplex PCR. In the table there are approximately 150,000 clones, 82% of which are singletons. The sample was peripheral blood. Receptor source: a woman in her seventies with acute or convalescent COVID-19.

The chain has TRBV18 and TRBJ2-3; 10 positions match TRBD2. With V trimmed by 6 bases and J by 6 bases, 15 bases remained unmatched. The CDR3 is 17 residues long. CDR1 is KGHSH, CDR2 LQKENI, per germline. The CDR3 region is CASSASGGAPRRDTQYF. The DNA for the CDR3 is TGTGCCAGCTCGGCGAGCGGGGGGGCCCCAAGGAGGGATACGCAGTATTTT.

V usage is TRBV6-1 and J usage is TRBJ2-7; 9 bases line up with TRBD1. CDR1 is MNHNS, CDR2 SASEGT, per germline. V trimming: 3 bases; J trimming: 10 bases; junction bases outside the gene matches: 4. This CDR3 contains 12 residues. CDR3 nucleotides: TGTGCCAGCAGTGACCCGGGACAGGGACAGTACTTC. It translates to CASSDPGQGQYF.

The chain combines TRBV11-2 with TRBJ2-7, with a weak D call TRBD2 (5 bases). CDR3 size: 16 residues. Trimming cost V 0 bases and J 5 bases, with 17 bases left between them. Germline V gene sequence: CDR1 SGHAT, CDR2 FQNNGV. The DNA of the CDR3 is TGTGCCAGCAGCTTAGATCTAACTAGACGTTTGAACGAGCAGTACTTC. Its protein product is CASSLDLTRRLNEQYF.

The chain recombines TRBV28 with TRBJ1-5; 7 bases line up with TRBD1. Looked up from germline, CDR1 is MDHEN and CDR2 is SYDVKM. CDR3 length: 14 amino acids. The V gene end was trimmed by 7 bases and the J gene end by 5 bases; junction bases not matched to a gene: 8. For the CDR3, the DNA is TGTGCCAGCATCGGTCCCGGACAGGATCAGCCCCAGCATTTT. It specifies CASIGPGQDQPQHF.

The CDR3 spells CASSFDSVNTGELFF. In DNA, the CDR3 is TGTGCCAGCAGTTTCGACAGCGTTAACACCGGGGAGCTGTTTTTT. The chain combines TRBV28 with TRBJ2-2; D is possibly TRBD1 (5 bases). The V gene lost 3 bases and the J gene lost 2 bases, with 10 bases spanning the gap. The CDR3 loop spans 15 amino acids. The germline CDR1 and CDR2 sequences are MDHEN and SYDVKM.

The V and J genes are TRBV7-2 and TRBJ2-4; 9 bases line up with TRBD1. This CDR3 is built from 15 residues. CDR1 is SGHTA, CDR2 FQGNSA, per germline. Trimming took 0 bases from V and 8 from J; bases not matched to a gene: 5. The CDR3 DNA follows: TGTGCCAGCAGCTTAGCGACAGGGGGAATACACATTCAGTACTTC. Residues: CASSLATGGIHIQYF.

This clone has only one observation. The chain carries TRBV4-1 and TRBJ2-5, with D possibly matching TRBD1 (6 bases). This CDR3 comprises 15 residues. Trimming took 0 bases from V and 3 from J, leaving 11 bases between them. Germline V CDR1 and CDR2: MGHRA, YSYEKL. DNA of the CDR3: TGCGCCAGCAGCCAAGATGGGGCAGGGGAAGAGACCCAGTACTTC. Amino acid sequence: CASSQDGAGEETQYF.

About this clone: The sample holds other DNA sequences that translate to the same CDR3. This chain links TRBV18 with TRBJ2-1, with D hard to call. With 3 bases removed from V and 0 bases from J, the gap between germline ends came to 6 bases. Germline lookup yields CDR1 KGHSH and CDR2 LQKENI. The CDR3 runs 14 residues. The CDR3 is CASSPSSSYNEQFF. The DNA for the CDR3 is TGTGCCAGCTCACCGTCTAGCTCCTACAATGAGCAGTTCTTC.

The V call is TRBV9, the J call TRBJ2-1; TRBD2 agrees at 11 bases. CDR3 length equals 15 residues. V lost 4 bases and J lost 7; bases outside the gene matches: 7. Germline CDR1 reads SGDLS; CDR2 reads YYNGEE. In DNA form, the CDR3 reads TGTGCCAGCAGCTTGCTAGCGGGAGGCCTAAATGAGCAGTTCTTC. It specifies CASSLLAGGLNEQFF.

This clone appeared a few times. The chain carries TRBV14 and TRBJ2-1; TRBD2 aligns across 11 bases. The CDR3 runs to 14 residues. Germline CDR1 SGHDN, CDR2 FVKESK. V dropped 6 bases and J dropped 7; count of bases not matched to a gene: 5. The CDR3 sequence: CASRTSGSRNEQFF. CDR3 bases: TGTGCCAGCAGAACTAGCGGGAGTAGAAATGAGCAGTTCTTC. The complete variable domain, with remaining parts taken from reference TRBV14 and TRBJ2-1, reads EAGVTQFPSHSVIEKGQTVTLRCDPISGHDNLYWYRRVMGKEIKFLLHFVKESKQDESGMPNNRFLAERTGGTYSTLKVQPAELEDSGVYFCASRTSGSRNEQFFGPGTRLTVL.

This clone was observed a few times. This sequence joins TRBV7-3 and TRBJ2-1; possible D gene TRBD1, 6 bases. The V end lost 5 bases, the J end lost 9 bases, and 17 bases lay between the germline ends. The length of the CDR3 is 14 residues. Germline V lookup: CDR1 SGHTA, CDR2 FQGTGA. This CDR3 is CASSPQGSGREQFF. CDR3 DNA: TGTGCCAGCAGCCCCCAGGGGTCAGGGCGTGAGCAGTTCTTC.

V and J are TRBV2 and TRBJ1-5; D is perhaps TRBD1 (6 bases). V lost 1 base and J 2 bases, leaving 9 bases between the germline ends. The CDR3 runs 15 residues. Germline CDR1 reads SNHLY; CDR2 reads FYNNEI. The CDR3 spells CASSEDRVGNQPQHF. CDR3 DNA sequence: TGTGCCAGCAGTGAAGACAGGGTTGGCAATCAGCCCCAGCATTTT.

This clone was observed many times. This chain uses TRBV30 with TRBJ1-2, with 7 positions matching TRBD1. With V trimmed by 1 base and J by 0 bases, 8 bases remained unmatched. Germline-derived CDR1 and CDR2 are GTSNPN and SVGIG (reference sequence). This CDR3 contains 16 residues. The CDR3 DNA reads TGTGCCTGGAGTGGTCAAGGGACAGTAGCTAACTATGGCTACACCTTC. Translated: CAWSGQGTVANYGYTF.

This rearrangement joins TRBV3-1 (or the pseudogene TRBV3-2) to TRBJ2-7; tentatively, D is TRBD2 (5 bases). The V end was cut by 4 bases, the J end by 7 bases, with 11 bases between. The V gene's germline CDR1 is LGHDT and CDR2 YNNKEL (reference sequence). The CDR3 has 12 amino acids. The CDR3 protein is CASSPEPGEQYF. DNA for the CDR3: TGTGCCAGCAGCCCTGAACCGGGAGAGCAGTACTTC.

The genes are TRBV30 and TRBJ1-4; 9 bases are shared with TRBD1. The germline V gene has CDR1 GTSNPN and CDR2 SVGIG (reference sequence). V shed 6 bases and J 1 base; nucleotides not matched to a gene: 9. This CDR3 is 16 amino acids long. The CDR3 nucleotides read TGTGCCTGCGCGGGACAGGGTTTTGGAACTAATGAAAAACTGTTTTTT. Translating gives CACAGQGFGTNEKLFF.

The chain links TRBV18 to TRBJ2-2; D unclear. The CDR3 loop spans 14 amino acids. V was clipped by 1 base and J by 5 bases, with 8 bases between them. Per germline, CDR1 KGHSH and CDR2 LQKENI. CDR3 sequence reads: CASSPQEWTGELFF. In DNA, the CDR3 is TGTGCCAGCTCACCACAGGAGTGGACCGGGGAGCTGTTTTTT.

The chain joins TRBV7-2 to TRBJ2-7; D is perhaps TRBD1 (5 bases). Trimming cost V 1 base and J 2 bases, with 9 bases left between them. This CDR3 region has 14 residues. Looked up from germline, CDR1 is SGHTA and CDR2 is FQGNSA. CDR3 coding DNA: TGTGCCAGCAGCTTAGTGGCAGGGACCTACGAGCAGTACTTC. It yields the protein CASSLVAGTYEQYF. Based on the CDR3 plus reference TRBV7-2 and TRBJ2-7, the full variable domain is GAGVSQSPSNKVTEKGKDVELRCDPISGHTALYWYRQSLGQGLEFLIYFQGNSAPDKSGLPSDRFSAERTGGSVSTLTIQRTQQEDSAVYLCASSLVAGTYEQYFGPGTRLTVT.

J is TRBJ1-2 and V is TRBV28, with 9 bases aligning to TRBD1. The trim removed 6 bases at V and 4 bases at J, leaving 6 bases unmatched. The CDR3 covers 14 residues. From germline, CDR1 is MDHEN and CDR2 SYDVKM. The CDR3 bases are TGTGCCAGCAGGTGGGACAGGGCTACCTATGGCTACACCTTC. Its protein product is CASRWDRATYGYTF.

The CDR3 loop is CAWSLDTYEKLFF. The DNA of the CDR3 is TGTGCCTGGAGTTTGGACACCTATGAAAAACTGTTTTTT. The genes are TRBV30 and TRBJ1-4, with D maybe TRBD1 (5 bases). The CDR3 runs 13 residues. Germline V gene sequence: CDR1 GTSNPN, CDR2 SVGIG (reference sequence). The V end was cut by 2 bases, the J end by 6 bases, with 10 bases between.

The chain carries TRBV7-2 and TRBJ1-6, with D uncertain. The CDR3 has 13 amino acids. The V end was cut by 5 bases, the J end by 7 bases, with 9 bases between. CDR1 and CDR2 (germline): SGHTA, FQGNSA. The CDR3 protein is CASSVGSNSPLHF. The CDR3 DNA sequence: TGTGCCAGCAGCGTCGGGTCAAATTCACCCCTCCACTTT.

This clone showed up just a few times. This sequence joins TRBV6-2 or TRBV6-3 and TRBJ2-1, with D unclear. The germline V and J ends were trimmed by 5 bases and 7 bases, with 12 bases remaining between them. The germline CDR1 and CDR2 sequences are MNHEY and SVGEGT. The CDR3 has 13 residues. DNA for the CDR3: TGTGCCAGCAGTAACCCTAGTTCAAATGAGCAGTTCTTC. This translates into CASSNPSSNEQFF.

Comment on this clone: The same CDR3 arises from other DNA sequences in this sample as well. The rearrangement uses TRBV28 and TRBJ1-2; no reliable D call. Trimming took 5 bases from V and 8 from J, leaving 9 bases between them. Germline V gene sequence: CDR1 MDHEN, CDR2 SYDVKM. The CDR3 has 11 residues. CDR3 nucleotides: TGTGCCAGCAGTAGCCGGGTCGGCTACACCTTC. As protein: CASSSRVGYTF.

The rearrangement joins TRBV7-2 to TRBJ2-5; perhaps TRBD2 as D (5 bases). Germline V gene sequence: CDR1 SGHTA, CDR2 FQGNSA. The CDR3 consists of 14 residues. V was shortened by 6 bases and J by 5 bases, with 16 bases between the two germline ends. The CDR3 here is CASRDTSLWETQYF. CDR3 sequence (DNA): TGTGCCAGCAGGGATACTAGTCTCTGGGAGACCCAGTACTTC. Variable domain in full (rest from reference TRBV7-2 and TRBJ2-5): GAGVSQSPSNKVTEKGKDVELRCDPISGHTALYWYRQSLGQGLEFLIYFQGNSAPDKSGLPSDRFSAERTGGSVSTLTIQRTQQEDSAVYLCASRDTSLWETQYFGPGTRLLVL.

This clone appeared a single time. The rearrangement joins TRBV5-8 to TRBJ1-5; D is possibly TRBD1 (6 bases). This CDR3 spans 15 amino acids. The V end was cut by 0 bases, the J end by 2 bases, with 9 bases between. Looked up from germline, CDR1 is SGHTS and CDR2 is YDEGEE. The CDR3 loop reads CASSLGGLGNQPQHF. For the CDR3, the DNA is TGTGCCAGCAGCTTGGGGGGGCTTGGCAATCAGCCCCAGCATTTT. Full variable domain (rest looked up from reference TRBV5-8 and TRBJ1-5): EAGVTQSPTHLIKTRGQQATLRCSPISGHTSVYWYQQALGLGLQFLLWYDEGEERNRGNFPPRFSGRQFPNYSSELNVNALELEDSALYLCASSLGGLGNQPQHFGDGTRLSIL.